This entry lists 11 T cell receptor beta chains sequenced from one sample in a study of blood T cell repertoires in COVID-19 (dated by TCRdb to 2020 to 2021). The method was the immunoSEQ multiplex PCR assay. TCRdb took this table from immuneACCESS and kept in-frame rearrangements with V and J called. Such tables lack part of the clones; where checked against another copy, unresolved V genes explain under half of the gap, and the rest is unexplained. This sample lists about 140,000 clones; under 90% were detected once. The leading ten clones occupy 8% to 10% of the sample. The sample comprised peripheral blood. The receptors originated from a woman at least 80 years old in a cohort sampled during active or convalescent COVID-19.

The DNA of the CDR3 is TGCGCCAGCAGCTTAGGACTCGACGGAAAGACCCAGTACTTC. Its protein is CASSLGLDGKTQYF. The chain recombines TRBV5-1 with TRBJ2-5, with D possibly matching TRBD2 (5 bases). V lost 2 bases, J lost 6 bases, and 14 bases lay in between. Germline CDR1 SGHRS, CDR2 YFSETQ. The CDR3 sequence is 14 residues long.

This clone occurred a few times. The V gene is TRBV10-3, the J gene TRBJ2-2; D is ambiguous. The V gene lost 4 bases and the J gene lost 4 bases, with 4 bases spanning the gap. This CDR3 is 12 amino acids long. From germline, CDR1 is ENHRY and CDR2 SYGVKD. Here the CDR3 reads CAISGSTGELFF. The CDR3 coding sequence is TGTGCCATCAGTGGCAGCACCGGGGAGCTGTTTTTT.

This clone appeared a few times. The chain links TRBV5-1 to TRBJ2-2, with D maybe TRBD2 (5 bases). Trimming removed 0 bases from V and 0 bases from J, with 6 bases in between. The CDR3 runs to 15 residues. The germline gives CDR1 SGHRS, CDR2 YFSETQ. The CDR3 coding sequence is TGCGCCAGCAGCTTGGGAGGGACGAACACCGGGGAGCTGTTTTTT. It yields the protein CASSLGGTNTGELFF.

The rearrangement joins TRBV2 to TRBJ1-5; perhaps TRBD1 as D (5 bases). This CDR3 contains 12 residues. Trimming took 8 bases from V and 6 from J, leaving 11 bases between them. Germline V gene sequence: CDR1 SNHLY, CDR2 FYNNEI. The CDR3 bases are TGTGCCAGCCGACAGTTTGGTCAGCCCCAGCATTTT. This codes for CASRQFGQPQHF.

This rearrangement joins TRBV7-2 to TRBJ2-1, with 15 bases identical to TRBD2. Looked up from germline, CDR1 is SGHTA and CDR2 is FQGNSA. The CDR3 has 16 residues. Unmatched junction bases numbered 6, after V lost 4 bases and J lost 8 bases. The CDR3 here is CASSSAGTSGGYEQFF. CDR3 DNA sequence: TGTGCCAGCAGCTCAGCGGGGACTAGCGGGGGGTATGAGCAGTTCTTC. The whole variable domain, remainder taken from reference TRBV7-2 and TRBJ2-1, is GAGVSQSPSNKVTEKGKDVELRCDPISGHTALYWYRQSLGQGLEFLIYFQGNSAPDKSGLPSDRFSAERTGGSVSTLTIQRTQQEDSAVYLCASSSAGTSGGYEQFFGPGTRLTVL.

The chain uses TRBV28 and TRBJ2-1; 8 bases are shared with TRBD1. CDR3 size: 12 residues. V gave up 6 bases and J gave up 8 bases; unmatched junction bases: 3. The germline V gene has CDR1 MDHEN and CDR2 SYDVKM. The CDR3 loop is CASSAGGDEQFF. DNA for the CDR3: TGTGCCAGCAGCGCAGGGGGCGATGAGCAGTTCTTC.

This CDR3 is CASSRMDRGMDTQYF. The CDR3 DNA sequence: TGTGCCAGCAGCCGGATGGACAGGGGGATGGATACGCAGTATTTT. The chain is built from TRBV3-1 (or the pseudogene TRBV3-2) and TRBJ2-3; 10 bases are shared with TRBD1. Germline CDR1 is LGHDT and CDR2 is YNNKEL (reference sequence). Trimming cost V 4 bases and J 6 bases; bases outside gene matches: 7. This CDR3 contains 15 residues.

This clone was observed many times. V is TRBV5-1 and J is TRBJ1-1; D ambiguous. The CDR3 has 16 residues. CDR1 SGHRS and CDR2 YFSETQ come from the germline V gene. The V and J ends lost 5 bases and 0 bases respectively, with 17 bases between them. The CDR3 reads CASRPANRRMNTEAFF. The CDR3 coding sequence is TGCGCCAGCAGACCCGCGAACCGGCGGATGAACACTGAAGCTTTCTTT.

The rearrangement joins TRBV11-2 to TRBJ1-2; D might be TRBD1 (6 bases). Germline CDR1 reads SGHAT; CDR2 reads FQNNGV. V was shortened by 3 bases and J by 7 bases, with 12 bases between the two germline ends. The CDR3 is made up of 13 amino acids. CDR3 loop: CASSLDQGGGYTF. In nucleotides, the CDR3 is TGTGCCAGCAGCTTGGATCAAGGGGGTGGCTACACCTTC. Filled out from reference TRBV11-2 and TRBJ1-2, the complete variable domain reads EAGVAQSPRYKIIEKRQSVAFWCNPISGHATLYWYQQILGQGPKLLIQFQNNGVVDDSQLPKDRFSAERLKGVDSTLKIQPAKLEDSAVYLCASSLDQGGGYTFGSGTRLTVV.

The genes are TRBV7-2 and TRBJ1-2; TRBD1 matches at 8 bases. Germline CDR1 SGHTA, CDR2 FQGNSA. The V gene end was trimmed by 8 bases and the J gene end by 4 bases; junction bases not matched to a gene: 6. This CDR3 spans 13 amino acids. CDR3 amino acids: CASSTTGGYGYTF. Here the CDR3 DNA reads TGTGCCAGCTCCACTACAGGGGGCTATGGCTACACCTTC.

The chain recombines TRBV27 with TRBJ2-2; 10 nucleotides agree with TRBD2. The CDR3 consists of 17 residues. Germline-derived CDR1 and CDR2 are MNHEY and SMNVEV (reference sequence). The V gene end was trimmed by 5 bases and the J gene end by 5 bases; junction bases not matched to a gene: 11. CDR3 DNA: TGTGCCAGCAGTCTAAAACCTAGCGGGGGTTCTACCGGGGAGCTGTTTTTT. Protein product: CASSLKPSGGSTGELFF.